This TCR beta chain originates from a study of shared clonotypes between healthy human individuals. The junction had 2 bases not matched to a gene; V was cut back by 2 bases and J by 7 bases. Germline V lookup: CDR1 MNHEY, CDR2 SMNVEV (reference sequence). CDR3 length: 13 amino acids. Clones were sequenced by immunoSEQ multiplex PCR, and TCRdb holds only the in-frame ones, with some missing. Of around 2,000,000 clones in the sample, about 95% were seen once. CD45RO negativity and positive selection for CCR7 defined naive CD8 cells, a population that excluded terminally differentiated effector memory CD45RA+ cells.

V and J are TRBV27 and TRBJ2-3, with 8 bases identical to TRBD1. The clonotype originates from a man aged 18 to 29 in good health. Sequencing used naive CD8+ T cells sorted from blood. CDR3 DNA sequence: TGTGCCAGCAGTTTAACAGGGGGACATACGCAGTATTTT. Translation gives CASSLTGGHTQYF.